A selection of T cell receptor beta chains follows, all from one sample in a study of cytomegalovirus exposure and HLA in healthy donors. The table came from immunoSEQ multiplex PCR; TCRdb's copy has only in-frame clones and leaves some out. The sample consists of approximately 280,000 clones, about 86% of them appearing once. The sequencing input was PBMCs. The origin of the receptors is a woman aged 18-30 years in good health and CMV-seronegative. Each CDR3 is given with its conserved first and last residue. The order of the fields is D gene, J gene, V gene, clone size, CDR3 protein, CDR3 DNA. D genes are given only for firm matches. Where a row states a size, it is once, few, many or the class of an expanded clone; other rows omit it.

>TRBD2|TRBJ2-7|TRBV27|.
CASSASGEVREQYF
TGTGCCAGCAGTGCGAGCGGGGAGGTGCGGGAGCAGTACTTC
>.|TRBJ1-2|TRBV5-4|.
CAYVVGGLGYGYTF
TGTGCCTATGTGGTGGGGGGACTAGGCTATGGCTACACCTTC
>TRBD1|TRBJ1-5|TRBV28|.
CASSIDRAIQPQHF
TGTGCCAGCAGCATAGACAGGGCCATTCAGCCCCAGCATTTT
>.|TRBJ2-7|TRBV28|.
CASSSPGWDEQYF
TGTGCCAGCAGTTCGCCAGGGTGGGACGAGCAGTACTTC
>.|TRBJ1-1|TRBV30|.
CAWSFRQSGLMNTEAFF
TGTGCCTGGAGTTTTCGACAGTCCGGCCTCATGAACACTGAAGCTTTCTTT
>.|TRBJ1-1|TRBV7-2|.
CASTARGTNTEAFF
TGTGCCAGTACAGCTAGGGGGACGAACACTGAAGCTTTCTTT
>TRBD1|TRBJ2-7|TRBV28|.
CASSGGQGYEQYF
TGTGCCAGCAGCGGGGGACAGGGCTACGAGCAGTACTTC
>TRBD2|TRBJ2-7|TRBV4-2|.
CASSHPGLAGSYEQYF
TGTGCCAGCAGCCACCCGGGACTAGCGGGGTCCTACGAGCAGTACTTC
>.|TRBJ2-5|TRBV27|.
CASSLFTGRETQYF
TGTGCCAGCAGTTTATTCACAGGGCGAGAGACCCAGTACTTC
>TRBD1|TRBJ2-5|TRBV9|once
CASSPGQGAETQYF
TGTGCCAGCAGCCCCGGACAGGGGGCAGAGACCCAGTACTTC
>.|TRBJ2-7|TRBV7-6|.
CASSPSSGGSYEQYF
TGTGCCAGCAGCCCGAGCTCAGGGGGGTCCTACGAGCAGTACTTC
>.|TRBJ2-7|TRBV4-3|once
CASSQGGSRAYEQYF
TGCGCCAGCAGCCAAGGTGGGAGTAGGGCCTACGAGCAGTACTTC
>TRBD1|TRBJ1-5|TRBV11-2|.
CASSLDRGGNQPQHF
TGTGCCAGCAGCTTAGACAGGGGGGGCAATCAGCCCCAGCATTTT
>.|TRBJ2-2|TRBV6-5|.
CAALAAGRTGELFF
TGTGCTGCCCTCGCCGCGGGACGGACCGGGGAGCTGTTTTTT